This T cell receptor beta chain appears in the sequencing data of a study of persistence of HIV-infected CD4 T cells. The stimulus was an HIV-1 Gag 15-mer peptide pool, about 1 ug/peptide/mL. CD40L-negative CD69-negative CD45RO-high memory CD4+ T cells were sorted as populations depleted of antigen-responding cells. Study conclusions and caveats: Within sorted populations, more oligoclonal TCRs accompanied more oligoclonal proviruses. Rare CMV-responding cells carrying HIV-1 proviruses were not analyzed separately for TCR. TCRbeta richness was lower in CMV- and Gag-responding cells than in anti-CD3/anti-CD28-responding cells.

The immunoSEQ assay was version 4, run in survey mode. Sequencing was performed with immunoSEQ multiplex PCR; in TCRdb, only in-frame clones are kept and a portion is missing. Among about 40,000 clones, 85% were seen once, and the ten largest hold 5% to 7%. In its sample, this clone was seen once. Its antigen is not known. Trimming removed 5 bases at V and 8 bases at J, with 10 bases between. The CDR3 extends over 13 amino acids. Germline CDR1 reads MRHNA; CDR2 reads SNTAGT. This TCR was sampled from an adult with HIV. The donor label of this sample is uncertain. This chain links TRBV6-4 with TRBJ1-6; no definite D call. The sample in question was cultured CD4+ T cells from PBMCs, obtained from a patient who received antiretroviral therapy. In DNA form, the CDR3 reads TGTGCCAGCAGTCAGGAGTCTTATTCACCCCTCCACTTT. This codes for CASSQESYSPLHF.